This T cell receptor beta chain was retrieved from a study of blood T cell repertoires in COVID-19. Per the study methods: Estimation of nucleated cell counts was performed using reference gene primer amplification. Profiling relied on immunoSEQ multiplex PCR, and the TCRdb table lists in-frame clones only, not all of them. V and J calls plus clone size are reproduced from that table; the DNA served to infer D and trimming. The sample comprises some 200,000 clones, approximately 85% of which are singletons, and 12% rests with the top ten. This TCR was sampled from a man between 35 and 55 years old who had recovered from COVID-19. The sequenced sample was PBMCs or T cells enriched from blood (not recorded which).

In DNA, the CDR3 is TGTGCCAGCAGCCCGCACCAGGGGACGACCAAAAACATTCAGTACTTC. Residues: CASSPHQGTTKNIQYF. The chain links TRBV11-1 to TRBJ2-4, with D possibly being TRBD1 (6 bases). Trimming pared 5 bases from V and 2 bases from J, leaving 16 bases between. The germline V gene has CDR1 SGHAT and CDR2 FQDESV (reference sequence). The CDR3 covers 16 residues.